Presented here are 10 T cell receptor beta chains from one specimen sequenced in a study of T cell repertoires in cytomegalovirus infection. TCRdb ran MiXCR on the reads and lists one entry per CDR3 protein. The data hold 100,000 to 150,000 distinct CDR3 sequences, with 8% to 9% observed a single time. Specimen: PBMCs. The receptors stem from a human donor in good health (CMV status not recorded). Some clones in this sample may be carry-over from other donors' samples.

This clonotype was seen ten or more times. The V call is TRBV12-3 or TRBV12-4, the J call TRBJ1-2; weak D call: TRBD1 (5 bases). This CDR3 is built from 14 residues. With 4 bases removed from V and 8 bases from J, the gap between germline ends came to 17 bases. The DNA of the CDR3 is TGTGCCAGCAGTTCAACCGGGACTGCCTTCGGCTACACCTTC. Protein: CASSSTGTAFGYTF.

This clonotype was picked up many times. This rearrangement joins TRBV28 to TRBJ2-1; the D call may be TRBD1 or TRBD2 (5 bases each). Trimming removed 5 bases from V and 6 bases from J, with 20 bases in between. Germline V CDR1 and CDR2: MDHEN, SYDVKM. This CDR3 is built from 16 residues. For the CDR3, the DNA is TGTGCCAGCAGTATCAACAGGCCGAGGGGACGCAATGAGCAGTTCTTC. It codes for CASSINRPRGRNEQFF.

This clonotype was observed at least ten times. This chain uses TRBV7-2 with TRBJ2-3; TRBD2 matches at 8 bases. V dropped 4 bases and J dropped 3; count of bases not matched to a gene: 18. This CDR3 spans 19 amino acids. The germline gives CDR1 SGHTA, CDR2 FQGNSA. The CDR3 nucleotides read TGTGCCAGCAGCTCCGCGGTAGCGGGGAGGACCCGCGGGACAGATACGCAGTATTTT. It translates to CASSSAVAGRTRGTDTQYF.

This clonotype has ten or more counts. The V call is TRBV30, the J call TRBJ1-2, with 8 bases fitting TRBD1. There are 13 residues in the CDR3. Trimming at V came to 2 bases and at J to 7 bases, leaving 6 bases not matched to a gene. Germline V gives CDR1 GTSNPN, CDR2 SVGIG (reference sequence). The DNA for the CDR3 is TGTGCCTGGAGTACCGGACAGGGTCTTGGCTACACCTTC. Its translation: CAWSTGQGLGYTF.

The chain couples TRBV6-5 to TRBJ2-3; no clear D. Germline lookup yields CDR1 MNHEY and CDR2 SVGAGI. The CDR3 totals 14 residues. V was pared by 0 bases and J by 8 bases, with 12 bases between. The CDR3 sequence: CASSYSRVRTTQYF. DNA of the CDR3: TGTGCCAGCAGTTACTCGAGAGTTAGGACTACGCAGTATTTT.

This clonotype was detected ten times or more. The V gene is TRBV4-1, the J gene TRBJ1-2, with no clear D. The germline V and J ends were trimmed by 0 bases and 8 bases, with 10 bases remaining between them. The CDR3 totals 13 residues. Germline-derived CDR1 and CDR2 are MGHRA and YSYEKL. The chain's CDR3 is CASSQDRAVGYTF. The CDR3 region has the DNA TGCGCCAGCAGCCAAGATCGCGCCGTCGGCTACACCTTC.

This clonotype was observed at least ten times. The rearrangement uses TRBV24-1 and TRBJ2-5, with D hard to call. The germline gives CDR1 KGHDR, CDR2 SFDVKD. The CDR3 has 14 amino acids. Trimming stripped 2 bases from V and 5 bases from J, with 11 bases between. CDR3 residues: CATSDSGQAETQYF. Written as DNA, the CDR3 is TGTGCCACCAGTGATTCGGGCCAAGCCGAGACCCAGTACTTC.

This clonotype has at least ten counts. This chain links TRBV5-1 with TRBJ2-7; 9 positions agree with TRBD1. This CDR3 has 15 residues. Germline CDR1 SGHRS, CDR2 YFSETQ. V lost 4 bases, J lost 1 base, and 6 bases stayed unmatched. This chain's CDR3 is CASSQGQGGSYEQYF. The DNA for the CDR3 is TGCGCCAGCAGCCAGGGACAGGGTGGGTCCTACGAGCAGTACTTC.

Only a few counts were recorded for this clonotype. The CDR3: CSVDRDNDQIYGYTF. The CDR3 DNA sequence: TGCAGCGTTGATCGTGACAACGACCAAATTTATGGCTACACCTTC. V usage is TRBV29-1 and J usage is TRBJ1-2; D gene unclear. With 3 bases removed from V and 5 bases from J, the gap between germline ends came to 19 bases. The CDR3 extends over 15 amino acids. CDR1 SQVTM and CDR2 ANQGSEA come from the germline V gene.

At least ten counts were recorded for this clonotype. The chain links TRBV15 to TRBJ1-4, with 10 bases fitting TRBD1. V shed 5 bases and J 7 bases; nucleotides not matched to a gene: 7. The CDR3 has 15 amino acids. From germline, CDR1 is LNHNV and CDR2 YYDKDF (reference sequence). The CDR3 is CATSGRTGGLEKLFF. CDR3 nucleotides: TGTGCCACCAGCGGCCGGACAGGGGGACTTGAAAAACTGTTTTTT.